A single sample is the source of the 26 T cell receptor beta chains below, sequenced in a study of blood T cell repertoires in COVID-19. The method was immunoSEQ multiplex PCR; TCRdb's version includes in-frame clones alone and lacks a portion of them. This table holds just over 250,000 clones, around nine tenths found once. Material: peripheral blood. These TCRs come from a man aged 35 to 55 who had recovered from COVID-19.

The chain couples TRBV12-3 or TRBV12-4 to TRBJ1-2, with D perhaps matching TRBD1 (5 bases). The CDR3 loop spans 13 amino acids. The V end was cut by 8 bases, the J end by 4 bases, with 14 bases between. CDR3 in amino acids: CASGTGAFYGYTF. The CDR3 nucleotides are TGTGCCAGCGGAACAGGTGCTTTCTATGGCTACACCTTC.

This chain joins TRBV5-6 and TRBJ2-1; 9 bases line up with TRBD2. CDR3 size: 15 residues. Germline V gene sequence: CDR1 SGHDT, CDR2 YYEEEE. V lost 0 bases and J lost 10; bases outside the gene matches: 8. CDR3 sequence reads: CASSLVSSGTHEQFF. The CDR3 region has the DNA TGTGCCAGCAGCTTGGTGTCTAGCGGGACTCACGAGCAGTTCTTC.

This chain connects TRBV11-1 to TRBJ2-3; a possible D gene is TRBD1 (5 bases). The CDR3 consists of 15 residues. Germline lookup yields CDR1 SGHAT and CDR2 FQDESV (reference sequence). With 3 bases removed from V and 2 bases from J, the gap between germline ends came to 12 bases. The CDR3 DNA is TGTGCCAGCAGCTTGGCTTTTGGGGCCACAGATACGCAGTATTTT. Its protein product is CASSLAFGATDTQYF.

This chain joins TRBV3-1 (or the pseudogene TRBV3-2) and TRBJ2-2; 7 bases fit TRBD2. With V trimmed by 8 bases and J by 4 bases, 10 bases remained unmatched. CDR1 is LGHDT and CDR2 is YNNKEL in the germline V gene (reference sequence). The CDR3 extends over 15 amino acids. The CDR3 DNA follows: TGTGCCAGCCGGCAGGGCGGGAGATCCACCGGGGAGCTGTTTTTT. Translated: CASRQGGRSTGELFF.

This chain links TRBV4-2 with TRBJ2-7, with 9 positions matching TRBD2. V lost 4 bases and J lost 7; bases outside the gene matches: 14. The V gene's germline CDR1 is LGHNA and CDR2 YNFKEQ. The CDR3 has 16 residues. CDR3 sequence (DNA): TGTGCCAGCAGCCTCGGGATGACTAGCGGCTTGGGGGAGCAGTACTTC. Translating it yields CASSLGMTSGLGEQYF.

The chain combines TRBV25-1 with TRBJ2-2; D call uncertain. This CDR3 region has 14 residues. CDR1 and CDR2 from the germline V gene are MGHDK and SYGVNS. The V gene lost 4 bases and the J gene lost 3 bases, with 9 bases spanning the gap. The CDR3 region is CASSGNSYTGELFF. The CDR3, as DNA: TGTGCCAGCAGTGGGAACAGCTACACCGGGGAGCTGTTTTTT.

There are a few counts of this clone. V usage is TRBV5-1 and J usage is TRBJ1-6, with a possible D match to TRBD1 (5 bases). Germline-derived CDR1 and CDR2 are SGHRS and YFSETQ. With 8 bases removed from V and 7 bases from J, the gap between germline ends came to 16 bases. The CDR3 is 14 residues long. Here the CDR3 reads CASAAGLTNSPLHF. The DNA of the CDR3 is TGCGCCAGTGCAGCGGGACTGACCAATTCACCCCTCCACTTT.

This rearrangement joins TRBV10-3 to TRBJ2-7, with 7 bases that match TRBD2. The CDR3 is made up of 13 amino acids. After removal of 6 bases from V and 2 bases from J, the junction contained 4 bases not matched to a gene. The germline CDR1 and CDR2 sequences are ENHRY and SYGVKD. The CDR3 sequence: CAISGAGTYEQYF. CDR3 DNA sequence: TGTGCCATCAGCGGAGCGGGGACCTACGAGCAGTACTTC.

The chain carries TRBV5-4 and TRBJ2-4; 9 nucleotides match TRBD1. The germline V gene encodes CDR1 SGHNT and CDR2 YYREEE (reference sequence). V lost 0 bases to trimming and J lost 1 base; unmatched junction nucleotides: 8. The CDR3 is made up of 18 amino acids. The CDR3 sequence: CASSLAYRGHRAKNIQYF. CDR3 in DNA: TGTGCCAGCAGCTTGGCCTACAGGGGGCATAGGGCCAAAAACATTCAGTACTTC.

The chain recombines TRBV7-9 with TRBJ2-7, with TRBD2 matching over 14 bases. Unmatched junction bases numbered 8, after V lost 5 bases and J lost 5 bases. The germline gives CDR1 SEHNR, CDR2 FQNEAQ (reference sequence). There are 16 residues in the CDR3. CDR3 sequence: CASSDYGTSGRHEQYF. Here the CDR3 DNA reads TGTGCCAGCAGCGACTACGGGACTAGCGGGAGACACGAGCAGTACTTC.

CDR3 protein: CASAADHRDRIIPGELFF. DNA for the CDR3: TGTGCCAGCGCGGCGGACCACCGGGACAGGATTATTCCCGGGGAGCTGTTTTTT. The rearrangement links TRBV7-9 to TRBJ2-2; 8 bases line up with TRBD1. The CDR3 has 18 residues. J gave up 6 bases and V 8 bases, and 20 bases lay outside the gene matches. Germline V gives CDR1 SEHNR, CDR2 FQNEAQ (reference sequence).

The chain combines TRBV4-3 with TRBJ2-1, with 9 bases identical to TRBD2. There are 15 residues in the CDR3. The J segment lost 4 bases and the V segment lost 4 bases, leaving 5 bases of the junction unmatched. Germline CDR1 and CDR2: LGHNA and YSLEER. CDR3 in DNA: TGCGCCAGCAGCCCCACTAGCGGGTTATACAATGAGCAGTTCTTC. Protein product: CASSPTSGLYNEQFF.

The V call is TRBV9, the J call TRBJ2-2, with 12 bases identical to TRBD2. Per the germline V gene, CDR1 is SGDLS and CDR2 is YYNGEE. V was pared by 3 bases and J by 4 bases, with 4 bases of the junction left unmatched. The CDR3 runs to 16 residues. The CDR3: CASSGRLAGATGELFF. The DNA of the CDR3 is TGTGCCAGCAGCGGTCGACTAGCGGGAGCCACCGGGGAGCTGTTTTTT.

The CDR3 reads CASSFDRGPQETQYF. In DNA, the CDR3 is TGTGCCAGCAGCTTCGACAGGGGGCCCCAAGAGACCCAGTACTTC. The chain links TRBV7-2 to TRBJ2-5; 10 bases map to TRBD1. Trimming cost V 3 bases and J 1 base; bases outside gene matches: 2. This CDR3 spans 15 amino acids. The germline CDR1 and CDR2 sequences are SGHTA and FQGNSA. The variable domain in full, completed from reference TRBV7-2 and TRBJ2-5, reads GAGVSQSPSNKVTEKGKDVELRCDPISGHTALYWYRQSLGQGLEFLIYFQGNSAPDKSGLPSDRFSAERTGGSVSTLTIQRTQQEDSAVYLCASSFDRGPQETQYFGPGTRLLVL.

The chain employs TRBV12-5 and TRBJ2-1; no clear D gene. The CDR3 has 13 residues. Looked up from germline, CDR1 is LGHNT and CDR2 is FRNRAP. V lost 6 bases and J lost 9, with 15 bases in between. The CDR3 reads CASGRLSSGEQFF. The CDR3 region has the DNA TGTGCTAGTGGGCGCCTTAGCTCCGGTGAGCAGTTCTTC.

This clone was counted once. The J gene is TRBJ1-2, the V gene TRBV19; D uncertain. The germline CDR1 and CDR2 sequences are LNHDA and SQIVND (reference sequence). The V gene lost 0 bases and the J gene lost 3 bases, with 5 bases spanning the gap. CDR3 size: 13 residues. For the CDR3, the DNA is TGTGCCAGTAGTATAGACGGAGACTATGGCTACACCTTC. Translating it yields CASSIDGDYGYTF. The full variable domain, completed using reference TRBV19 and TRBJ1-2, is DGGITQSPKYLFRKEGQNVTLSCEQNLNHDAMYWYRQDPGQGLRLIYYSQIVNDFQKGDIAEGYSVSREKKESFPLTVTSAQKNPTAFYLCASSIDGDYGYTFGSGTRLTVV.

This chain joins TRBV25-1 and TRBJ2-7; no reliable D call. The CDR3 loop spans 11 amino acids. Germline assignment: CDR1 MGHDK and CDR2 SYGVNS. V lost 4 bases and J 3 bases, leaving 4 bases between the germline ends. The CDR3 DNA reads as TGTGCCAGCAGTGCCATCTACGAGCAGTACTTC. Protein sequence: CASSAIYEQYF.

This chain joins TRBV5-6 and TRBJ2-5; D is perhaps TRBD2 (6 bases). The V gene's germline CDR1 is SGHDT and CDR2 YYEEEE. V lost 4 bases and J 5 bases, leaving 15 bases between the germline ends. The CDR3 runs 14 residues. The CDR3 nucleotides read TGTGCCAGCAGCCAAACGGGGGTACGCGAGACCCAGTACTTC. Its translation: CASSQTGVRETQYF.

J is TRBJ2-7 and V is TRBV2, with 9 positions matching TRBD1. CDR3 length: 14 amino acids. The V and J ends lost 5 bases and 6 bases, in that order; junction bases with no gene match: 8. Germline V gives CDR1 SNHLY, CDR2 FYNNEI. The CDR3 DNA sequence: TGTGCCAGCAGTCTTAGGGACAGGGCCGTCGAGCAGTACTTC. Translating it yields CASSLRDRAVEQYF.

The chain joins TRBV19 to TRBJ1-2; D may be TRBD1 (6 bases). V lost 5 bases, J lost 0 bases, and 16 bases lay in between. CDR1 is LNHDA and CDR2 is SQIVND in the germline V gene (reference sequence). The CDR3 consists of 16 residues. Here the CDR3 reads CASSFHRTAANYGYTF. CDR3 nucleotide sequence: TGTGCCAGTAGTTTCCATCGGACAGCCGCTAACTATGGCTACACCTTC.

The J gene is TRBJ2-3, the V gene TRBV7-2; D gene uncertain. The CDR3 has 16 residues. V was shortened by 4 bases and J by 3 bases, with 17 bases between the two germline ends. From germline, CDR1 is SGHTA and CDR2 FQGNSA. Here the CDR3 reads CASSSLTQTLTDTQYF. The CDR3 region has the DNA TGTGCCAGCAGCTCTCTGACTCAGACCTTAACAGATACGCAGTATTTT.

This clone was detected only a few times. The V gene is TRBV6-2 or TRBV6-3, the J gene TRBJ1-3; tentatively, D is TRBD1 (5 bases). Trimming took off 5 bases at V and 0 bases at J, with 14 bases between the two ends. The CDR3 is made up of 16 amino acids. The germline V gene encodes CDR1 MNHEY and CDR2 SVGEGT. The CDR3 nucleotides read TGTGCCAGCAGTCCCCATGACAGCGTCTCTGGAAACACCATATATTTT. Protein product: CASSPHDSVSGNTIYF.

This chain uses TRBV28 with TRBJ2-7, with D hard to call. Trimming removed 5 bases at V and 1 base at J, with 12 bases between. The CDR3 is 14 residues long. Germline V gene sequence: CDR1 MDHEN, CDR2 SYDVKM. CDR3 DNA: TGTGCCAGCAGTCCTCTGAGGCAGTCCTACGAGCAGTACTTC. Protein: CASSPLRQSYEQYF.

The gene calls are TRBV19 and TRBJ1-5, with D tentatively TRBD1 (6 bases). The CDR3 loop spans 13 amino acids. Germline V gives CDR1 LNHDA, CDR2 SQIVND (reference sequence). The V end lost 7 bases, the J end lost 6 bases, and 13 bases lay between the germline ends. The CDR3 bases are TGTGCCAGTACCCTCGGACAGCTTCAGCCCCAGCATTTT. This codes for CASTLGQLQPQHF.

The chain couples TRBV9 to TRBJ1-2; tentatively, D is TRBD1 (6 bases). The CDR3 runs 15 residues. V was cut by 0 bases and J by 0 bases, with 9 bases left in between. Per germline, CDR1 SGDLS and CDR2 YYNGEE. CDR3 in amino acids: CASSVGTAPNYGYTF. CDR3 DNA sequence: TGTGCCAGCAGCGTAGGGACAGCTCCTAACTATGGCTACACCTTC.

The CDR3, as DNA: TGCGCCAGCAGCTCGAAACCCTCGGGACAGGGCTTCTACGAGCAGTACTTC. The encoded protein is CASSSKPSGQGFYEQYF. The J gene is TRBJ2-7, the V gene TRBV5-1; 9 nucleotides match TRBD1. Germline lookup yields CDR1 SGHRS and CDR2 YFSETQ. The length of the CDR3 is 17 residues. Trimming at V came to 3 bases and at J to 3 bases, leaving 13 bases not matched to a gene.